The sequence of this TCR beta chain was determined in a study of PD-1 blockade in classical Hodgkin lymphoma. The study, taken as a whole, reports: At baseline, newly diagnosed patients reportedly showed less TCR diversity than healthy donors.

TCRdb keeps only in-frame clones here, not all; method: immunoSEQ multiplex PCR. This sample has over 15,000 clones, with roughly four fifths found just once. Regarding time point: cycle 4 day 1 (C4D1), after about 6 weeks of nivolumab. Following autologous stem cell transplantation, relapse occurred in every patient, and exposure to brentuximab vedotin varied. Of note for this clone: Its antigen is not identified.

CDR3 size: 17 residues. CDR1 and CDR2 (germline): LNHDA, SQIVND (reference sequence). With V trimmed by 2 bases and J by 0 bases, 3 bases remained unmatched. The sequences come from peripheral blood mononuclear cells (PBMCs), collected before the fourth cycle of nivolumab. This TCR was sampled from a human donor with classical Hodgkin lymphoma. This chain joins TRBV19 and TRBJ2-2, with TRBD2 identical over 10 bases. The CDR3 sequence: CASSIPSGGANTGELFF. The DNA of the CDR3 is TGTGCCAGTAGTATACCAAGCGGGGGGGCGAACACCGGGGAGCTGTTTTTT.